What follows are 10 T cell receptor beta chains derived from one specimen sequenced in a study of monozygotic twins with inflammatory bowel disease. TCRdb reprocessed the 5' RACE reads and reports one entry per CDR3 protein, with no DNA. The sample spans about 380,000 distinct CDR3 sequences; the ten largest clones claim around 2.6%. The sequencing input was blood. These receptor sequences come from a human donor with ulcerative colitis or Crohn's disease, or a healthy co-twin of an affected twin (not recorded which).

V and J are TRBV7-2 and TRBJ1-4. This CDR3 comprises 15 residues. CDR1 and CDR2 (germline): SGHTA, FQGNSA. The CDR3 sequence is CASSLVGQLNEKLFF.

The chain combines TRBV30 with TRBJ2-1; TCRdb selects TRBD2, and the lack of DNA leaves this call unchecked. CDR3 length equals 15 residues. The germline V gene encodes CDR1 GTSNPN and CDR2 SVGIG (reference sequence). This CDR3 reads CAWSVPSGGYNEQFF.

J is TRBJ2-5 and V is TRBV5-1; the D gene TCRdb calls, TRBD1, cannot be checked with no DNA. This CDR3 contains 14 residues. CDR1 and CDR2 (germline): SGHRS, YFSETQ. The CDR3 is CASSDTGVQETQYF.

The J gene is TRBJ2-3, the V gene TRBV29-1; the TRBD1 assignment by TCRdb is unverifiable without DNA. The germline V gene has CDR1 SQVTM and CDR2 ANQGSEA. This CDR3 spans 14 amino acids. The CDR3 region is CSATGTPSTDTQYF.

V and J are TRBV5-6 and TRBJ1-1; the D call from TCRdb, TRBD1, cannot be confirmed without DNA. Germline CDR1 reads SGHDT; CDR2 reads YYEEEE. The CDR3 is made up of 12 amino acids. The CDR3 protein is CASRDRATEAFF.

J is TRBJ1-1 and V is TRBV6-2 or TRBV6-3; TCRdb calls TRBD1, which cannot be checked without DNA. This CDR3 has 15 residues. Looked up from germline, CDR1 is MNHEY and CDR2 is SVGEGT. The CDR3 loop reads CASSASQGEGTEAFF.

The chain has TRBV7-9 and TRBJ2-3; TCRdb names TRBD2, which stays unverified in the absence of DNA. Looked up from germline, CDR1 is SEHNR and CDR2 is FQNEAQ (reference sequence). The CDR3 spans 13 residues. CDR3 residues: CASGGSGGDTQYF. The full variable domain, its missing parts supplied by reference TRBV7-9 and TRBJ2-3, is DTGVSQNPRHKITKRGQNVTFRCDPISEHNRLYWYRQTLGQGPEFLTYFQNEAQLEKSRLLSDRFSAERPKGSFSTLEIQRTEQGDSAMYLCASGGSGGDTQYFGPGTRLTVL.

J is TRBJ2-7 and V is TRBV10-3; there is no DNA to check the TCRdb D call of TRBD1. The CDR3 covers 11 residues. CDR1 is ENHRY and CDR2 is SYGVKD in the germline V gene. CDR3 loop: CASGNAYEQYF.

This rearrangement joins TRBV20-1 to TRBJ2-5; TCRdb designates TRBD2, a call that cannot be tested without DNA. CDR3 length: 16 residues. The germline CDR1 and CDR2 sequences are DFQATT and SNEGSKA (reference sequence). This chain's CDR3 is CSATPLGGAALETQYF.

The V call is TRBV20-1, the J call TRBJ1-1; TCRdb indicates TRBD1, and absent DNA this call remains unverified. This CDR3 has 12 amino acids. Germline V gives CDR1 DFQATT, CDR2 SNEGSKA (reference sequence). The CDR3 sequence: CSATRGNTEAFF.